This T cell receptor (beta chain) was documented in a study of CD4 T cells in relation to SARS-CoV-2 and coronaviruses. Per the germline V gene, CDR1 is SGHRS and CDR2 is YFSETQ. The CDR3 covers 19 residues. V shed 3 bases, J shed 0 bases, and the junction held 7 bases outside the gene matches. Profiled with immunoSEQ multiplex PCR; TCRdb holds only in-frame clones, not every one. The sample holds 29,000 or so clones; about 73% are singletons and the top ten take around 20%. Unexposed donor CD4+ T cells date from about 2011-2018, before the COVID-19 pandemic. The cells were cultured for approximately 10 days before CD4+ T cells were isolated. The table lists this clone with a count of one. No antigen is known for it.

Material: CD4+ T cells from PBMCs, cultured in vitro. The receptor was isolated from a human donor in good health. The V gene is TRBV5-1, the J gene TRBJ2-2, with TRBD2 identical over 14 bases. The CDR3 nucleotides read TGCGCCAGCAGCTGGACTAGCGGGGGGCCCACCGCGAACACCGGGGAGCTGTTTTTT. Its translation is CASSWTSGGPTANTGELFF.